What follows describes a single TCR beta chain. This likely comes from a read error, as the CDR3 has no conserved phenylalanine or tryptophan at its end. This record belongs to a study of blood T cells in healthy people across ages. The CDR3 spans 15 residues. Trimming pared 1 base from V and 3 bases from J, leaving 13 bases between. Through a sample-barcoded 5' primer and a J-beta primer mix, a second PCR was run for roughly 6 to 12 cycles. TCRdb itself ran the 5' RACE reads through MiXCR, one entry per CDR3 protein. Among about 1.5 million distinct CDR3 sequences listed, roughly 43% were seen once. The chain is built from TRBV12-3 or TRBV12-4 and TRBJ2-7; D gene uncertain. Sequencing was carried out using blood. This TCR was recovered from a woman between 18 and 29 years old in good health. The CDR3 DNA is TGTGCCAGCAGTTTAGGTCTCGGCCACTACTACGAGCAGTACTTA. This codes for CASSLGLGHYYEQYL.